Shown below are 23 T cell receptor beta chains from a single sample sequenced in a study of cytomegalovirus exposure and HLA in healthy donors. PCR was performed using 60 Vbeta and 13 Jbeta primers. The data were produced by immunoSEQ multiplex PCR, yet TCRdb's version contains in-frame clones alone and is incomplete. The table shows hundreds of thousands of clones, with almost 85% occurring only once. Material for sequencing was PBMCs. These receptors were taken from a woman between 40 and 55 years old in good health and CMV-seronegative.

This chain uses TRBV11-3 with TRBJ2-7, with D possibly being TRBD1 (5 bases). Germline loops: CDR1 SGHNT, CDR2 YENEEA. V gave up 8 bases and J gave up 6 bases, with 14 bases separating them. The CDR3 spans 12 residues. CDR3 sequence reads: CASGRALTEQYF. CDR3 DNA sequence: TGTGCCAGCGGCAGGGCATTAACCGAGCAGTACTTC.

The DNA for the CDR3 is TGTGCCAGCAGTTCCGCCGGGACAGGGTCCAATTGGGAGACCCAGTACTTC. Translated, it gives CASSSAGTGSNWETQYF. The genes are TRBV28 and TRBJ2-5; 9 nucleotides match TRBD1. The V gene end was trimmed by 4 bases and the J gene end by 5 bases; junction bases not matched to a gene: 14. The CDR3 has 17 residues. Germline assignment: CDR1 MDHEN and CDR2 SYDVKM.

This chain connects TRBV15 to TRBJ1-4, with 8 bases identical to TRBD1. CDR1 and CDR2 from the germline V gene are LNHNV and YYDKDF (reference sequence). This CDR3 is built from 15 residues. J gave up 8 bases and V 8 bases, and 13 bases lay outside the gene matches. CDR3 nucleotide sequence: TGTGCCACCTCCCTCCGGGACAGGTGGGGGGAAAAACTGTTTTTT. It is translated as CATSLRDRWGEKLFF.

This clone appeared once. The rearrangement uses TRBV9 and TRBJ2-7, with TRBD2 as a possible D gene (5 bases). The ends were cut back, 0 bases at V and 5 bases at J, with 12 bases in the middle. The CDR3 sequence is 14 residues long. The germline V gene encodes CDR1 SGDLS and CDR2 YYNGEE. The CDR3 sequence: CASSVDAGWNEQYF. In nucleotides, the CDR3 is TGTGCCAGCAGCGTAGATGCGGGTTGGAACGAGCAGTACTTC.

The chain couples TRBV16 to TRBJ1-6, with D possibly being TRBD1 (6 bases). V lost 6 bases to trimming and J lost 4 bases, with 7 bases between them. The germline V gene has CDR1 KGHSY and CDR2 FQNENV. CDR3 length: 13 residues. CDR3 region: CASSGQYNSPLHF. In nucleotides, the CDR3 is TGTGCCAGCAGTGGACAGTATAATTCACCCCTCCACTTT. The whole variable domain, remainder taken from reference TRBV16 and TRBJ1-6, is GEEVAQTPKHLVRGEGQKAKLYCAPIKGHSYVFWYQQVLKNEFKFLISFQNENVFDETGMPKERFSAKCLPNSPCSLEIQATKLEDSAVYFCASSGQYNSPLHFGNGTRLTVT.

The CDR3 spells CASSPGLAGFYEQYF. The CDR3 DNA is TGTGCCAGTAGTCCGGGACTAGCGGGGTTCTACGAGCAGTACTTC. The chain joins TRBV19 to TRBJ2-7, with TRBD2 matching over 13 bases. The CDR3 covers 15 residues. Germline V gene data show CDR1 as LNHDA and CDR2 as SQIVND (reference sequence). The ends lost 5 bases at V and 3 bases at J; junction bases unmatched: 4.

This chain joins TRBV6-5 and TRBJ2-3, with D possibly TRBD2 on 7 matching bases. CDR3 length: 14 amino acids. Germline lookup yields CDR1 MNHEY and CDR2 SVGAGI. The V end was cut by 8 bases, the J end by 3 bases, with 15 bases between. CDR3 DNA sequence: TGTGCCAGCCGAAAGGGGGGGAAGACAGATACGCAGTATTTT. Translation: CASRKGGKTDTQYF.

The CDR3 DNA reads as TGTGCCAGTAGTAAAAACCCAGGGATGTGGGGCTACGAGCAGTACTTC. The encoded protein is CASSKNPGMWGYEQYF. The chain couples TRBV19 to TRBJ2-7, with a possible D match to TRBD1 (5 bases). This CDR3 has 16 amino acids. Trimming took 4 bases from V and 3 from J, leaving 19 bases between them. Germline V gene lookup returns CDR1 LNHDA and CDR2 SQIVND (reference sequence). The full variable domain, completed using reference TRBV19 and TRBJ2-7, is DGGITQSPKYLFRKEGQNVTLSCEQNLNHDAMYWYRQDPGQGLRLIYYSQIVNDFQKGDIAEGYSVSREKKESFPLTVTSAQKNPTAFYLCASSKNPGMWGYEQYFGPGTRLTVT.

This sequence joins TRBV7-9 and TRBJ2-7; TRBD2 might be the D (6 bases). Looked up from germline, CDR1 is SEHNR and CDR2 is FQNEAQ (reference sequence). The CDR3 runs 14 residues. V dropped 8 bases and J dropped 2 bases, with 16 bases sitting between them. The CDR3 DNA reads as TGTGCCAGCGCCCGTCGCGGGAACGCCTACGAGCAGTACTTC. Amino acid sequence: CASARRGNAYEQYF.

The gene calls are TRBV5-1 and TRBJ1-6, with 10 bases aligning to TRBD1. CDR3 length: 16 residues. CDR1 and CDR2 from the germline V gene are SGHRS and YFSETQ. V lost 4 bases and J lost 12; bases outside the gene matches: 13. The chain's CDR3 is CASSRVGGQGKGPLHF. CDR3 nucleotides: TGCGCCAGCAGCCGAGTGGGGGGACAGGGGAAAGGACCCCTCCACTTT.

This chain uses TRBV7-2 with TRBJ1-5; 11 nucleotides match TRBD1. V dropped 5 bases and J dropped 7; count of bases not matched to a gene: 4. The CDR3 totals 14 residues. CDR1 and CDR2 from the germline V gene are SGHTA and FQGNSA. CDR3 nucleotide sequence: TGTGCCAGCAGCGGGGACAGGGGGAGACAGCCCCAGCATTTT. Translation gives CASSGDRGRQPQHF.

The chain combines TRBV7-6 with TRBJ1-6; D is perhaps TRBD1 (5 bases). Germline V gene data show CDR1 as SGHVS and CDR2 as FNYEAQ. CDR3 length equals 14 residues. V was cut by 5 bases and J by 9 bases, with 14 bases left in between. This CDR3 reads CASSPQGVGSPLHF. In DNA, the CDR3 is TGTGCCAGCAGCCCTCAAGGGGTGGGTTCACCCCTCCACTTT.

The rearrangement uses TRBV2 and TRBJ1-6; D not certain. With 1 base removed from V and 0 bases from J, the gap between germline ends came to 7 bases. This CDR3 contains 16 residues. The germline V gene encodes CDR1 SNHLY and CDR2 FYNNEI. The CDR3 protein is CASSEGHLSYNSPLHF. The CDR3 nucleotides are TGTGCCAGCAGTGAAGGGCACCTCTCCTATAATTCACCCCTCCACTTT.

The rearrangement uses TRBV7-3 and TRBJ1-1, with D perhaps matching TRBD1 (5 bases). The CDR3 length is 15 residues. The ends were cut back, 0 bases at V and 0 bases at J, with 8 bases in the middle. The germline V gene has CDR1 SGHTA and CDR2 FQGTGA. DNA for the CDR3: TGTGCCAGCAGCTTAACCGCGACAGTGAACACTGAAGCTTTCTTT. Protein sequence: CASSLTATVNTEAFF.

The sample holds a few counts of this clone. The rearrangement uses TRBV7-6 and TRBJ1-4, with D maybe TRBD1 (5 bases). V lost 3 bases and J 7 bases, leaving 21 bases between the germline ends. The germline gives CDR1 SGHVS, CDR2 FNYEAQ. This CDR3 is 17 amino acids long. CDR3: CASSLEAEGGTGEKLFF. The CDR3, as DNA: TGTGCCAGCAGCTTGGAGGCGGAGGGAGGGACGGGTGAAAAACTGTTTTTT.

Written as DNA, the CDR3 is TGTGCCAGCAGCCAACCGGGACAGGGATATCTCGGCTACACCTTC. Protein sequence: CASSQPGQGYLGYTF. The rearrangement joins TRBV4-2 to TRBJ1-2; 9 bases line up with TRBD1. From germline, CDR1 is LGHNA and CDR2 YNFKEQ. With 2 bases clipped from V and 8 bases from J, the junction kept 9 bases outside the gene matches. This CDR3 contains 15 residues.

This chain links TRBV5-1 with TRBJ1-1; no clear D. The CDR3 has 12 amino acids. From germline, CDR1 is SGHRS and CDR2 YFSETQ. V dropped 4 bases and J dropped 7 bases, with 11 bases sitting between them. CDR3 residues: CASSPLVGEAFF. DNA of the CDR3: TGCGCCAGCAGCCCCCTGGTCGGTGAAGCTTTCTTT.

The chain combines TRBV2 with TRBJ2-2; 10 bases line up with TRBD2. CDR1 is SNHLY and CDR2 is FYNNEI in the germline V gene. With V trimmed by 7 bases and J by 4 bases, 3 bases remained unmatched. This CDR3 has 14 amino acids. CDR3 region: CASISGGITGELFF. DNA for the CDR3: TGTGCCAGCATTAGCGGGGGGATCACCGGGGAGCTGTTTTTT. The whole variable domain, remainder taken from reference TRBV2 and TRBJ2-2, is EPEVTQTPSHQVTQMGQEVILRCVPISNHLYFYWYRQILGQKVEFLVSFYNNEISEKSEIFDDQFSVERPDGSNFTLKIRSTKLEDSAMYFCASISGGITGELFFGEGSRLTVL.

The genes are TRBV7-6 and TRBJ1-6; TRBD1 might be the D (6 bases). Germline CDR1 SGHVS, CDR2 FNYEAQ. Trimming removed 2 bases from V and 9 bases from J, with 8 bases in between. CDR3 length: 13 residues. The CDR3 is CASSLKDSSPLHF. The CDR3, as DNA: TGTGCCAGCAGCTTAAAGGACAGTTCACCCCTCCACTTT.

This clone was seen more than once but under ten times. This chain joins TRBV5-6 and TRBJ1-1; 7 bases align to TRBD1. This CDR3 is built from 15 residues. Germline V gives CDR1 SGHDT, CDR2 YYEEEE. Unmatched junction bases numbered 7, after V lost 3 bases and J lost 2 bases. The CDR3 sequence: CASSSPRQGNTEAFF. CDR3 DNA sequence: TGTGCCAGCAGCTCCCCCCGACAGGGCAACACTGAAGCTTTCTTT.

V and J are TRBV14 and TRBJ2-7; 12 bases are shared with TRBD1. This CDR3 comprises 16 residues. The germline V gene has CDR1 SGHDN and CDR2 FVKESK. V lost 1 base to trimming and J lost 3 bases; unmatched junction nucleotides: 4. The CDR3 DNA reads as TGTGCCAGCAGCCAAGGCGGGACAGGGGGCGTCTACGAGCAGTACTTC. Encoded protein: CASSQGGTGGVYEQYF.

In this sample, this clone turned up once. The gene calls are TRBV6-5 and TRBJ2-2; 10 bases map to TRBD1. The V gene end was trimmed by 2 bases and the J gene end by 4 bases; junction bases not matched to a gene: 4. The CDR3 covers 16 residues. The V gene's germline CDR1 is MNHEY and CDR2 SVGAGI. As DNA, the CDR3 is TGTGCCAGCAGTTACCGGACAGGGGGAGGCACCGGGGAGCTGTTTTTT. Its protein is CASSYRTGGGTGELFF.

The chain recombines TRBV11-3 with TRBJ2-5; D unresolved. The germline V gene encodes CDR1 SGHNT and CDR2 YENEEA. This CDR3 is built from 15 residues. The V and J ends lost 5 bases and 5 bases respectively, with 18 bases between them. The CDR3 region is CASSTDMRFGETQYF. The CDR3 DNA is TGTGCCAGCAGCACTGATATGAGGTTCGGGGAGACCCAGTACTTC.